This T cell receptor beta chain appears in the sequencing data of a study of cytomegalovirus exposure and HLA in healthy donors. Germline V lookup: CDR1 MGHRA, CDR2 YSYEKL. Trimming cost V 0 bases and J 4 bases, with 15 bases left between them. CDR3 size: 16 residues. Only in-frame clones appear in the TCRdb table, and some are missing; sequencing was by immunoSEQ multiplex PCR. The sample lists 250,000 to 300,000 clones, nearly 90% seen once, with under 0.4% in the top ten. The chain employs TRBV4-1 and TRBJ1-1; D might be TRBD1 (6 bases). The sequence came from a woman aged 18-30 years in good health and CMV-seronegative. The sequenced sample consisted of PBMCs. The CDR3 is CASSQDWYETGTEAFF. Written as DNA, the CDR3 is TGCGCCAGCAGCCAAGATTGGTACGAGACAGGCACTGAAGCTTTCTTT.